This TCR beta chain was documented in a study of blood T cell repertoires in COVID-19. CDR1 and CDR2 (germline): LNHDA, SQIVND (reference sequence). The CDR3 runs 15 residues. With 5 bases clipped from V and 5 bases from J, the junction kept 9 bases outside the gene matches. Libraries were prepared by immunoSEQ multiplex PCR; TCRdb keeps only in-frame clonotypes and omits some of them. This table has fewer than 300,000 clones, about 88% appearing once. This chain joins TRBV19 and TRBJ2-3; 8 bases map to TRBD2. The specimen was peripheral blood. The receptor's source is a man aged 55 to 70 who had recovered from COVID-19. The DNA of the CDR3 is TGTGCCAGTAGTCTTCATCGGGGGGGCCGAGATACGCAGTATTTT. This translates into CASSLHRGGRDTQYF.